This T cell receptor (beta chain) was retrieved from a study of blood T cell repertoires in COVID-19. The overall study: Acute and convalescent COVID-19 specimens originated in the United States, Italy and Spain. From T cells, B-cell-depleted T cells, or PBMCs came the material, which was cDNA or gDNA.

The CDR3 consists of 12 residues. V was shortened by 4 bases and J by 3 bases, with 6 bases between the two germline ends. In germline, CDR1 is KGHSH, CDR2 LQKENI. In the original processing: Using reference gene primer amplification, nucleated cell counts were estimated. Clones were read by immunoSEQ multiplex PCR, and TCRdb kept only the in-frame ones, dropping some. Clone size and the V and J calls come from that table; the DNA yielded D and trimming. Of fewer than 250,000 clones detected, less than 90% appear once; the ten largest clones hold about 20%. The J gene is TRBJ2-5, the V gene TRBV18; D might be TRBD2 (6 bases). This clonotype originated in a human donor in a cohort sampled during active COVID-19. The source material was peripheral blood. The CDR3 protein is CASSRLEETQYF. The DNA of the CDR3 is TGTGCCAGCTCACGACTAGAAGAGACCCAGTACTTC. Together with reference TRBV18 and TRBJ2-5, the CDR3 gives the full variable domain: NAGVMQNPRHLVRRRGQEARLRCSPMKGHSHVYWYRQLPEEGLKFMVYLQKENIIDESGMPKERFSAEFPKEGPSILRIQQVVRGDSAAYFCASSRLEETQYFGPGTRLLVL.